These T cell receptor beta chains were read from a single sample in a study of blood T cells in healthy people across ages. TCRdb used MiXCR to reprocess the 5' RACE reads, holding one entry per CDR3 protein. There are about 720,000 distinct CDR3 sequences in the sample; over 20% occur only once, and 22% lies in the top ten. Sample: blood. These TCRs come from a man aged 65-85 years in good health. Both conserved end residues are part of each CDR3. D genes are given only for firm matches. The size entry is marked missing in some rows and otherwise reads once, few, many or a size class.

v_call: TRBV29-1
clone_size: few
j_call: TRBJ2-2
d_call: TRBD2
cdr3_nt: TGCAGCGTCACTAGCGGGGGCGCCTTCTTCACCGGGGAGCTGTTTTTT
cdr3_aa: CSVTSGGAFFTGELFF

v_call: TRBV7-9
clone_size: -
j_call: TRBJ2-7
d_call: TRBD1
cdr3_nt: TGTGCCAGCAGCTCCGGGACAGGGAATTACGAGCAGTACTTC
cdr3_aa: CASSSGTGNYEQYF

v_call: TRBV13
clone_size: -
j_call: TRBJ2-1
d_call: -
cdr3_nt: TGTGCCAGCAGCTTAGGCGGCAGGGACAACAATGAGCAGTTCTTC
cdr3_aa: CASSLGGRDNNEQFF

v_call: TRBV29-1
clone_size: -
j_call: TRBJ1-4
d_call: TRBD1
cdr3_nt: TGCAGCGTTAAACTGGGACAGGGAGGCGAAAAACTGTTTTTT
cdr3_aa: CSVKLGQGGEKLFF

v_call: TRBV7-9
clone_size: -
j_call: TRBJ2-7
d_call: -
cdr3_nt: TGTGCCAGCAGCTTACCCCGGGACTGGCCCTACGAGCAGTACTTC
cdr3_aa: CASSLPRDWPYEQYF

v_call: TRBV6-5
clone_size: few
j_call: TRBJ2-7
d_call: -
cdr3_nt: TGTGCCAGCAGTTACTCGCTGTCCAGGGGCCGTACCTACGAGCAGTACTTC
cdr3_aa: CASSYSLSRGRTYEQYF

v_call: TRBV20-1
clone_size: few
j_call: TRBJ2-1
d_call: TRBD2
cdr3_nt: TGCAGTGCTAGTCAATTGGCGGGAGTATACAATGAGCAGTTCTTC
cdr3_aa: CSASQLAGVYNEQFF

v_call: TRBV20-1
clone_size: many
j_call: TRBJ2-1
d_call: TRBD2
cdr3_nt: TGCAGTGCTAGACCCGGGACTAGCCCCTACAATGAGCAGTTCTTC
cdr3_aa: CSARPGTSPYNEQFF

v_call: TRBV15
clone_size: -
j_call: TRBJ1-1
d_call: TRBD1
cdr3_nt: TGTGCCACCAGCAGAGATCCAACGTCAGGGGGTGAAGCTTTCTTT
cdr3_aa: CATSRDPTSGGEAFF

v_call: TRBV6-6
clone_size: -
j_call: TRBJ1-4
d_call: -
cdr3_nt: TGTGCCAGCAGTTACGGGGGGGCAACTAATGAAAAACTGTTTTTT
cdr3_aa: CASSYGGATNEKLFF

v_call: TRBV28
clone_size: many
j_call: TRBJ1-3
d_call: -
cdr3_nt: TGTGCCAGCAGTTTCGGCGGAAACTCTGGAAACACCATATATTTT
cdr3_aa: CASSFGGNSGNTIYF

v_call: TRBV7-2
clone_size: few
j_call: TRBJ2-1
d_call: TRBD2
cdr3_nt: TGTGCCAGCAGCTTAGTACTAGCGGGAGCTGCTGAGCAGTTCTTC
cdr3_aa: CASSLVLAGAAEQFF

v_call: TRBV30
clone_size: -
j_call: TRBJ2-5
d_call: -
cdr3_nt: TGTGCCTGGAGTGTACTTAGGTTCCAAGAGACCCAGTACTTC
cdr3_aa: CAWSVLRFQETQYF

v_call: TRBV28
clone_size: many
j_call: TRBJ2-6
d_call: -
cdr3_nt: TGTGCCAGCAGTTTATTATCTTCTGGGGCCAACGTCCTGACTTTC
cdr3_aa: CASSLLSSGANVLTF

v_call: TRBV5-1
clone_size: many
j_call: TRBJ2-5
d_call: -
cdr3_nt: TGTGCCAGCAGCTTAGTCTTGGGGGAGACCCAGTACTTC
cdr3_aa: CASSLVLGETQYF

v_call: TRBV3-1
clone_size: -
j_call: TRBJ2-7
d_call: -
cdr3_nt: TGTGCCAGCAGCCAAGTGAATCGAGGCGACGAGCAGTACTTC
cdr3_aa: CASSQVNRGDEQYF

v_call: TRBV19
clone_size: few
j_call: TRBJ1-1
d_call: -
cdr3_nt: TGTGCCAGTAGTATTTCAGAGGACACTGAAGCTTTCTTT
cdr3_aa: CASSISEDTEAFF

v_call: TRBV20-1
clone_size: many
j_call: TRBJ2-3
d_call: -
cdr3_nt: TGCAGTGCCCGGCCAGGGAACACAGATACGCAGTATTTT
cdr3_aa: CSARPGNTDTQYF

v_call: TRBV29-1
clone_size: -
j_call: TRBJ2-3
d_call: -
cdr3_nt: TGCAGCGTACCACAGCCACCCACGAATACGCAGTATTTT
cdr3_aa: CSVPQPPTNTQYF

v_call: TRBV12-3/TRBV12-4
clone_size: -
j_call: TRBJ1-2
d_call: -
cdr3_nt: TGTGCCAGCAGTCCGACCGAGAACTATGGCTACACCTTC
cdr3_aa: CASSPTENYGYTF

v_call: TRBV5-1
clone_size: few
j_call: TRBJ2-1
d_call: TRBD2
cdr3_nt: TGCGCCAGCAGCTTGGCCCTCCAGCGGGAGAGGTATGAGCAGTTCTTC
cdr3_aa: CASSLALQRERYEQFF

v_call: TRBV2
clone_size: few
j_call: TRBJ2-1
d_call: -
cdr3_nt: TGTGCCAGCAGCGGACAGAACCTAGCCTACAATGAGCAGTTCTTC
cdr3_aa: CASSGQNLAYNEQFF

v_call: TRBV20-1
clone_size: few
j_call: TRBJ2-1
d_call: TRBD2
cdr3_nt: TGCAGTGCTCGATTCCGGGACTACCACAATGAGCAGTTCTTC
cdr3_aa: CSARFRDYHNEQFF

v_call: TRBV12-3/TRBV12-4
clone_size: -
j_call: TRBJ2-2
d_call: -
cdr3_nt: TGTGCCAGCACCCTACTAACGAACACCGGGGAGCTGTTTTTT
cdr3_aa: CASTLLTNTGELFF

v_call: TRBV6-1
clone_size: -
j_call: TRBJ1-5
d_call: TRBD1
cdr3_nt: TGTGCCAGCTCATTAACAGGGGTTAGCAATCAGCCCCAGCATTTT
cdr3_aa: CASSLTGVSNQPQHF

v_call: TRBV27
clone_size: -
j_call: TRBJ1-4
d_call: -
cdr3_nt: TGTGCCAGCAGCCCCAGGGGAGGGAATGAAAAACTGTTTTTT
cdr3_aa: CASSPRGGNEKLFF

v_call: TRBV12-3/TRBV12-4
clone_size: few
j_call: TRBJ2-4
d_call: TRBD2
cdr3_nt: TGTGCCAGCAGTTTTGTGCGGCTAGCGGGGGTAAACATTCAGTACTTC
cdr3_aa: CASSFVRLAGVNIQYF

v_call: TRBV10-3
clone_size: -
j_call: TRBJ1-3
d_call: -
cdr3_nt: TGTGCCATCGCGGCAGTCTCTGGAAACACCATATATTTT
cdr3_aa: CAIAAVSGNTIYF

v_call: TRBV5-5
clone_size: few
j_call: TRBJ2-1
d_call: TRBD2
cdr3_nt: TGTGCCAGCAGCTCAGGGACTAGATACCCTTACAATGAGCAGTTCTTC
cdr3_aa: CASSSGTRYPYNEQFF

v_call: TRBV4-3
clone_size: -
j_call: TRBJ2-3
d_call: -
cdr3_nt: TGCGCCAGCAGCCAGGAACCGGTACAGCGATACCCAGATACGCAGTATTTT
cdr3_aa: CASSQEPVQRYPDTQYF

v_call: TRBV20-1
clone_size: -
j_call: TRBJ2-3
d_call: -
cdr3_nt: TGCAGTGCTGGACAGCGACCTAGCACAGATACGCAGTATTTT
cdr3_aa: CSAGQRPSTDTQYF

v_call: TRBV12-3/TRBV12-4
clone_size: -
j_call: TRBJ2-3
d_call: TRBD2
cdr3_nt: TGTGCCAGCAGTTCACAACGGACTAGGTTGTCCCGGGCCACGCAGTATTTT
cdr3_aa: CASSSQRTRLSRATQYF

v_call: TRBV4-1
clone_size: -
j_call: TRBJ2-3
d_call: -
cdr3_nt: TGCGCCAGCAGCCAATTCGGGGCGGACCACGTACCCACAGATACGCAGTATTTT
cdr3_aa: CASSQFGADHVPTDTQYF

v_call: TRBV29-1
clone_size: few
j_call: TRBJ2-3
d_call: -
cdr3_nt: TGCAGCGTTGAAGTCCCCCCGGGAGATACGCAGTATTTT
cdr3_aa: CSVEVPPGDTQYF

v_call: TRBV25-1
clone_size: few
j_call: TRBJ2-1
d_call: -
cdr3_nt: TGTGCCAGCGGTGATATGGGTTTGACGGGTGAGCAGTTCTTC
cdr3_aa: CASGDMGLTGEQFF

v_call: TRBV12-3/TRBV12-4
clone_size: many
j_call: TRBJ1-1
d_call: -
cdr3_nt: TGTGCCAGCGAGGGAAGGACTGAAGCTTTCTTT
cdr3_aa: CASEGRTEAFF

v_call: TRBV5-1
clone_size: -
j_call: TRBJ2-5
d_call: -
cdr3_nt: TGCGCCAGCAGCCGACTGGGACATAACATCCAAGAGACCCAGTACTTC
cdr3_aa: CASSRLGHNIQETQYF

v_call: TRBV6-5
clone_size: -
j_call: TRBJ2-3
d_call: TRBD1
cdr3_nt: TGTGCCAGCAGTTCCCGACAGGGAGACCCAACAGATACGCAGTATTTT
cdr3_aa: CASSSRQGDPTDTQYF

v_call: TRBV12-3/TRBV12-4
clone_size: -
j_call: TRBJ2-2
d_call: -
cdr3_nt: TGTGTCAGCAGTTTCACCGGAGTCAACACCGGGGAGCTGTTTTTT
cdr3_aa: CVSSFTGVNTGELFF

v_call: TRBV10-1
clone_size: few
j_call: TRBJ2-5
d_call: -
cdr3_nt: TGCGCCAGCAGTGAGATGACTCGGAGGGCGACCCAGTACTTC
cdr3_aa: CASSEMTRRATQYF

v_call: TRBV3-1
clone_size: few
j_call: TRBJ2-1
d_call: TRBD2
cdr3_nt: TGTGCCAGCAGCCAAGTGGGAACGGGGGGAAATGAGCAGTTCTTC
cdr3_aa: CASSQVGTGGNEQFF

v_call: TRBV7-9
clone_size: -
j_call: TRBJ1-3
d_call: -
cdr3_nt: TGTGCCAGCAGTAAGGGTGGAAACACCATATATTTT
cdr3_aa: CASSKGGNTIYF

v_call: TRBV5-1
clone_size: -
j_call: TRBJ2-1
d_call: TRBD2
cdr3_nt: TGCGCCAGCAGCGATACCGGGACTACCTCCTACGAGCAGTTCTTC
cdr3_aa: CASSDTGTTSYEQFF

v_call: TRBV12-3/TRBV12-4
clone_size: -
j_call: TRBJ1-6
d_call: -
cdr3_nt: TGTGCCAGCAGTTTGAAGAGGAATTCACCCCTCCACTTT
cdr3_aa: CASSLKRNSPLHF

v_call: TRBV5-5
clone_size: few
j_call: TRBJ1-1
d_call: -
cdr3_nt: TGTGCCAGCAGCTTCCAGGGGTTAGGCGCTTTCTTT
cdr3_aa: CASSFQGLGAFF

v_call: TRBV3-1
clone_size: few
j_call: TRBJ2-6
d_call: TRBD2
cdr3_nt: TGTGCCAGCAGCCAATTCCGACTAGCGGGGGTGTCTGGGGCCAACGTCCTGACTTTC
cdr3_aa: CASSQFRLAGVSGANVLTF

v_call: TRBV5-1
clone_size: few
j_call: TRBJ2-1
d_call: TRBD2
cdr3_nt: TGCGCCAGCAGCTTACTAGCGGGGGCTCGCGAGCAGTTCTTC
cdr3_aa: CASSLLAGAREQFF

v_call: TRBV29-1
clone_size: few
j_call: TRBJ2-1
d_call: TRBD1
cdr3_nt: TGCAGCGTAGCGGGACAGGGTCACAATGAGCAGTTCTTC
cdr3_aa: CSVAGQGHNEQFF

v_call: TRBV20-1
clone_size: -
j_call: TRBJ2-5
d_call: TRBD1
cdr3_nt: TGCAGTGCTCCGAACCCGACAGGGGGCCCAGAGACCCAGTACTTC
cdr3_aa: CSAPNPTGGPETQYF

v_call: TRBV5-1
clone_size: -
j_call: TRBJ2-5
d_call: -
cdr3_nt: TGCGCCAGCAGCTTTACCACAGGGACGGGGGAGACCCAGTACTTC
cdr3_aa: CASSFTTGTGETQYF

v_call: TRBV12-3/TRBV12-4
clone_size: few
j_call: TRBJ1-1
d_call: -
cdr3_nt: TGTGCCAGCAGCCCCGGGATTATGAACACTGAAGCTTTCTTT
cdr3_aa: CASSPGIMNTEAFF

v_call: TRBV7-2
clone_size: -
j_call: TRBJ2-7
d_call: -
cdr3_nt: TGTGCCAGCAGCTTAGCGTGGCAGGTCGGGCACGAGCAGTACTTC
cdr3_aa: CASSLAWQVGHEQYF

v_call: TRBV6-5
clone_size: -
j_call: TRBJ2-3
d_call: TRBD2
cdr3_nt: TGTGCCAGCAGTTACTCCAAAGCGGGAATCACAGATACGCAGTATTTT
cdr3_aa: CASSYSKAGITDTQYF

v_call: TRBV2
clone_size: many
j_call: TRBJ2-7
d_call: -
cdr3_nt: TGTGCCAGCAGTGATATAAGGGTTTCTCCCTACGAGCAGTACTTC
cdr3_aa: CASSDIRVSPYEQYF